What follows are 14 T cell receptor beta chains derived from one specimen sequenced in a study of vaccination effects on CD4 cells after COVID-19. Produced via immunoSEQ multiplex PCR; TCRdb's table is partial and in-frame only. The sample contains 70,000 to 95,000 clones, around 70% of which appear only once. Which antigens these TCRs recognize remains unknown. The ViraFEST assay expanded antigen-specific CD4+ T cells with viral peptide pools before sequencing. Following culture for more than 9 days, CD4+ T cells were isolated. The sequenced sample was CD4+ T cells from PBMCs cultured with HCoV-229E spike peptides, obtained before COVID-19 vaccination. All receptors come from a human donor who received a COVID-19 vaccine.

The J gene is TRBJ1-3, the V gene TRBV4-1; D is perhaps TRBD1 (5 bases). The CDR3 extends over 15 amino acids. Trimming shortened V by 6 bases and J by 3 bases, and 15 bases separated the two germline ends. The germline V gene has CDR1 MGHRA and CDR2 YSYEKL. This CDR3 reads CASRPGGVIGNTIYF. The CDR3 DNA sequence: TGCGCCAGCAGACCCGGGGGAGTTATTGGAAACACCATATATTTT.

The CDR3: CASSYRFDMNTEAFF. For the CDR3, the DNA is TGTGCCAGCAGTTACCGATTCGATATGAACACTGAAGCTTTCTTT. J is TRBJ1-1 and V is TRBV6-5; D gene uncertain. The germline CDR1 and CDR2 sequences are MNHEY and SVGAGI. The CDR3 spans 15 residues. The ends were cut back, 2 bases at V and 0 bases at J, with 10 bases in the middle.

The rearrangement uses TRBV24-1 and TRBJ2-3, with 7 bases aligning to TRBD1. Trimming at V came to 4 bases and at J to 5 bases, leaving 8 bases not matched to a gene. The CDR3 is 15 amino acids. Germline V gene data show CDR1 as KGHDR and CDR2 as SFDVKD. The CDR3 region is CATSERGLFKDTQYF. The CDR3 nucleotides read TGTGCCACCAGTGAAAGGGGGCTATTCAAAGATACGCAGTATTTT.

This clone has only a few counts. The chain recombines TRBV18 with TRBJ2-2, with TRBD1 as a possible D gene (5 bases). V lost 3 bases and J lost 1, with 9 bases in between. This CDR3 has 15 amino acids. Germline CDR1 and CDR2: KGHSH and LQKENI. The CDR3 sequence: CASSPVGQNTGELFF. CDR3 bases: TGTGCCAGCTCACCGGTCGGACAGAACACCGGGGAGCTGTTTTTT.

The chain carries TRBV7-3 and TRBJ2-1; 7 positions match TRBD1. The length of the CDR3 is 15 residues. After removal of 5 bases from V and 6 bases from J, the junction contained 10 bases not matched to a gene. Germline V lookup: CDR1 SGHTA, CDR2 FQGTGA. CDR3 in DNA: TGTGCCAGCAGCACACCGGGACAGATGGGCAATGAGCAGTTCTTC. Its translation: CASSTPGQMGNEQFF. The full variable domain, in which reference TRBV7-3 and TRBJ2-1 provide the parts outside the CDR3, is GAGVSQTPSNKVTEKGKYVELRCDPISGHTALYWYRQSLGQGPEFLIYFQGTGAADDSGLPNDRFFAVRPEGSVSTLKIQRTERGDSAVYLCASSTPGQMGNEQFFGPGTRLTVL.

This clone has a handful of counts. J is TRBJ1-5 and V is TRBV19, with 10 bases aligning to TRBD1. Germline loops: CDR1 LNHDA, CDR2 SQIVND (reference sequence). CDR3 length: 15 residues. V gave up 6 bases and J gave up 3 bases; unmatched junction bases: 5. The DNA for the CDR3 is TGTGCCAGTAGGACAGGGGGCTTAAACAATCAGCCCCAGCATTTT. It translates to CASRTGGLNNQPQHF. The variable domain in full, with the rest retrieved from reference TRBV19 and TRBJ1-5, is DGGITQSPKYLFRKEGQNVTLSCEQNLNHDAMYWYRQDPGQGLRLIYYSQIVNDFQKGDIAEGYSVSREKKESFPLTVTSAQKNPTAFYLCASRTGGLNNQPQHFGDGTRLSIL.

CDR3 protein: CASTGTAGGEETQYF. CDR3 sequence (DNA): TGCGCCAGCACGGGAACCGCAGGGGGCGAAGAGACCCAGTACTTC. The chain has TRBV5-1 and TRBJ2-5, with 8 bases aligning to TRBD1. The CDR3 runs to 15 residues. Germline loops: CDR1 SGHRS, CDR2 YFSETQ. V gave up 6 bases and J gave up 3 bases; unmatched junction bases: 10.

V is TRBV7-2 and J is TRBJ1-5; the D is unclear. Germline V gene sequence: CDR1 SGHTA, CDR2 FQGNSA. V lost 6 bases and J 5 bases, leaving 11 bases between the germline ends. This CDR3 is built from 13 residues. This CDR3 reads CASSSRPDQPQHF. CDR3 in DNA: TGTGCCAGCAGTTCGCGGCCGGATCAGCCCCAGCATTTT. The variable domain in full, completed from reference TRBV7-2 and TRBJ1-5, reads GAGVSQSPSNKVTEKGKDVELRCDPISGHTALYWYRQSLGQGLEFLIYFQGNSAPDKSGLPSDRFSAERTGGSVSTLTIQRTQQEDSAVYLCASSSRPDQPQHFGDGTRLSIL.

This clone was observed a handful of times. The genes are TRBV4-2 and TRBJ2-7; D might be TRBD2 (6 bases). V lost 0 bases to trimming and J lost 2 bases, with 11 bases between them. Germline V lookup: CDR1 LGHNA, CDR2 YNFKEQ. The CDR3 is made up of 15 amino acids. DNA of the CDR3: TGTGCCAGCAGCCAAGAAAGTGGCGGGACCTACGAGCAGTACGTC. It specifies CASSQESGGTYEQYV.

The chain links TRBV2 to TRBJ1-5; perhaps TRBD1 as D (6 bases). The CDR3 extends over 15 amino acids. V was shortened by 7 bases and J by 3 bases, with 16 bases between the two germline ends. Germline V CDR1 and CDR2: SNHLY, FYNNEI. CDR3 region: CASTPLGGTNQPQHF. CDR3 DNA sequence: TGTGCCAGCACTCCCCTTGGGGGCACCAATCAGCCCCAGCATTTT.

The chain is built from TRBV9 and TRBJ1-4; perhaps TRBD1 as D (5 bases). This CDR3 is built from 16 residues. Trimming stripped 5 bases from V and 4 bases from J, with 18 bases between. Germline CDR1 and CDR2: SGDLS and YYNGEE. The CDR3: CASRDKPGPYNEKLFF. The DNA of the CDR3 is TGTGCCAGCAGAGATAAACCGGGACCCTATAATGAAAAACTGTTTTTT.

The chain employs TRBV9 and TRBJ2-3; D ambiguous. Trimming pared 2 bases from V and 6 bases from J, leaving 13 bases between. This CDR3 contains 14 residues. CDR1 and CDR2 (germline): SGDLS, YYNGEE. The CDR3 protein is CASSVGRNMDTQYF. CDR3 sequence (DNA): TGTGCCAGCAGCGTTGGGCGGAACATGGATACGCAGTATTTT.

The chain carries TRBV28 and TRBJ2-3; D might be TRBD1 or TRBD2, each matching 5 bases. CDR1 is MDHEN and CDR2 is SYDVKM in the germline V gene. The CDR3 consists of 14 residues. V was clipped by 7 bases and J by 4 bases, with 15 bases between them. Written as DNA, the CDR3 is TGTGCCAGCAAGAGGGGCGCGGTGTCAGATACGCAGTATTTT. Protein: CASKRGAVSDTQYF.

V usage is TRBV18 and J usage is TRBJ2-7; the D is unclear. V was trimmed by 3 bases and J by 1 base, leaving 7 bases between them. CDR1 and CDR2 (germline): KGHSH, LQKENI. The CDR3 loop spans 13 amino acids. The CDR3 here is CASSPTPSYEQYV. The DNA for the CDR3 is TGTGCCAGCTCACCGACCCCGTCCTACGAGCAGTACGTC.